Shown below are 6 T cell receptor beta chains from a single sample sequenced in a study of cytomegalovirus exposure and HLA in healthy donors. Use of 60 Vbeta and 13 Jbeta primers characterized the PCR. Assay: immunoSEQ multiplex PCR; the TCRdb copy retains only in-frame clones and omits some. Altogether about 98,000 clones are present, approximately 83% being singletons, with the ten largest covering 3% to 4%. The specimen was PBMCs. The receptor source for this set is a female donor in good health and CMV-seropositive.

The sample holds one count of this clone. The chain employs TRBV5-8 and TRBJ1-2; D not certain. Germline CDR1 is SGHTS and CDR2 is YDEGEE. The CDR3 totals 12 residues. Trimming pared 2 bases from V and 4 bases from J, leaving 6 bases between. The CDR3 DNA sequence: TGTGCCAGCAGCTTCCCGGGCTATGGCTACACCTTC. This gives the protein CASSFPGYGYTF.

This sequence joins TRBV5-3 and TRBJ1-1; no definite D call. TRBV5-3 is an open reading frame, and its role is uncertain. This CDR3 is 15 amino acids long. The V end lost 0 bases, the J end lost 4 bases, and 13 bases lay between the germline ends. As DNA, the CDR3 is TGTGCCAGAAGCTTGGTTTGGGCCCTTGGCACTGAAGCTTTCTTT. This codes for CARSLVWALGTEAFF.

CDR3 in amino acids: CASSRGVDEQYF. The CDR3 region has the DNA TGTGCCAGCAGCAGGGGCGTCGACGAGCAGTACTTC. The rearrangement links TRBV6-5 to TRBJ2-7; D may be TRBD1 (6 bases). Germline V gene sequence: CDR1 MNHEY, CDR2 SVGAGI. V lost 6 bases and J lost 5, with 11 bases in between. There are 12 residues in the CDR3.

The chain couples TRBV5-6 to TRBJ2-5; 8 nucleotides line up with TRBD1. There are 14 residues in the CDR3. V gave up 1 base and J gave up 4 bases; unmatched junction bases: 3. Per germline, CDR1 SGHDT and CDR2 YYEEEE. CDR3 sequence: CASSLQGARETQYF. The CDR3, as DNA: TGTGCCAGCAGCTTGCAGGGGGCAAGAGAGACCCAGTACTTC.

The rearrangement joins TRBV9 to TRBJ2-1; 13 nucleotides line up with TRBD2. V shed 4 bases and J 8 bases; nucleotides not matched to a gene: 6. The CDR3 has 15 residues. Germline assignment: CDR1 SGDLS and CDR2 YYNGEE. The CDR3: CASSQTSGRFDEQFF. The CDR3 DNA reads TGTGCCAGCAGCCAGACTAGCGGGAGGTTCGATGAGCAGTTCTTC.

This chain connects TRBV9 to TRBJ2-3, with TRBD2 matching 12 bases. Germline values: CDR1 SGDLS, CDR2 YYNGEE. The CDR3 is 17 amino acids. V lost 4 bases and J lost 2; bases outside the gene matches: 8. CDR3: CASSPRLAGDTTDTQYF. The DNA of the CDR3 is TGTGCCAGCAGCCCGCGACTAGCGGGAGACACCACAGATACGCAGTATTTT.